Listed below are T cell receptor beta chains from one sample, sequenced in a study of T-cell reconstitution after alpha-beta-depleted transplantation in children. TCRdb reprocessed the PCR reads with MiXCR, giving one entry per CDR3 protein. The sample gives 280,000 or so distinct CDR3 sequences, approximately 10% of which show up once; less than 25% is in the top ten. Specimen: peripheral blood, collected 180 days after TCRalphabeta/CD19-depleted stem cell transplant. All receptors come from a male patient aged 2-15 years who had a stem cell transplant for chronic granulomatous disease, so the T cells may come from the graft donor. Both conserved end residues are part of each CDR3. D genes are given only for firm matches. A row's size may be missing; if present it is once, few, many or a size class.

J: TRBJ2-3
D: .
V: TRBV5-6
size: many
CDR3: CASSLRFGAGIDTQYF
DNA: TGTGCCAGCAGCTTGCGCTTTGGGGCCGGAATCGACACGCAGTATTTT

J: TRBJ2-5
D: .
V: TRBV2
size: many
CDR3: CASKLERQETQYF
DNA: TGTGCCAGCAAGCTGGAGAGGCAAGAGACCCAGTACTTC

J: TRBJ2-7
D: .
V: TRBV12-3/TRBV12-4
size: many
CDR3: CASSFSNRGSNYEQYF
DNA: TGTGCCAGCAGTTTCTCGAACCGGGGCAGCAACTACGAGCAGTACTTC

J: TRBJ2-1
D: .
V: TRBV10-3
size: many
CDR3: CAIMRDPKDEQFF
DNA: TGTGCCATCATGAGGGATCCGAAGGATGAGCAGTTCTTC

J: TRBJ2-3
D: .
V: TRBV20-1
size: many
CDR3: CSARGTSDTQYF
DNA: TGCAGTGCTAGAGGGACTTCGGATACGCAGTATTTT

J: TRBJ2-7
D: TRBD2
V: TRBV5-4
size: .
CDR3: CASSRKAGVSEQYF
DNA: TGTGCCAGCAGCCGGAAAGCGGGAGTCTCCGAGCAGTACTTC

J: TRBJ2-7
D: .
V: TRBV5-1
size: many
CDR3: CASSSWDKSYEQYF
DNA: TGCGCCAGCAGCTCCTGGGACAAATCCTACGAGCAGTACTTC

J: TRBJ2-7
D: TRBD2
V: TRBV6-2/TRBV6-3
size: few
CDR3: CASSYPASGESSYEQYF
DNA: TGTGCCAGCAGTTACCCAGCTAGCGGGGAGAGCTCCTACGAGCAGTACTTC

J: TRBJ2-2
D: TRBD2
V: TRBV4-2
size: many
CDR3: CASSLWKGLAGGPGTGELFF
DNA: TGTGCCAGCAGCCTTTGGAAGGGACTAGCGGGAGGGCCGGGCACCGGGGAGCTGTTTTTT

J: TRBJ2-2
D: TRBD2
V: TRBV29-1
size: many
CDR3: CSVALAGVWTGELFF
DNA: TGCAGCGTTGCCCTAGCGGGAGTATGGACCGGGGAGCTGTTTTTT

J: TRBJ2-5
D: .
V: TRBV29-1
size: many
CDR3: CSGQRGETQYF
DNA: TGCAGCGGTCAGAGGGGGGAGACCCAGTACTTC

J: TRBJ2-5
D: TRBD1
V: TRBV7-9
size: few
CDR3: CASSLDRGAQETQYF
DNA: TGTGCCAGCAGCTTAGACAGGGGGGCTCAAGAGACCCAGTACTTC

J: TRBJ2-7
D: .
V: TRBV7-2
size: many
CDR3: CASSPFGDFYEQYF
DNA: TGTGCCAGCAGCCCCTTCGGAGACTTCTACGAGCAGTACTTC

J: TRBJ2-7
D: TRBD1
V: TRBV29-1
size: many
CDR3: CSVEDWDSTWHEQYF
DNA: TGCAGCGTTGAAGACTGGGACAGCACATGGCACGAGCAGTACTTC

J: TRBJ2-2
D: .
V: TRBV6-2/TRBV6-3
size: many
CDR3: CASSYVAGASGELFF
DNA: TGTGCCAGCAGTTACGTGGCGGGGGCATCCGGGGAGCTGTTTTTT

J: TRBJ2-1
D: .
V: TRBV25-1
size: many
CDR3: CASSSASAVGYNEQFF
DNA: TGTGCCAGCAGTAGTGCCAGCGCAGTCGGATACAATGAGCAGTTCTTC

J: TRBJ2-3
D: TRBD2
V: TRBV5-4
size: .
CDR3: CASTGTSGRVGTDTQYF
DNA: TGTGCCAGCACCGGGACTAGCGGGAGGGTCGGTACAGATACGCAGTATTTT

J: TRBJ2-1
D: .
V: TRBV3-1
size: many
CDR3: CASSPPLGSPSYNEQFF
DNA: TGTGCCAGCAGCCCACCTTTAGGGTCCCCCTCCTACAATGAGCAGTTCTTC

J: TRBJ1-2
D: .
V: TRBV5-1
size: many
CDR3: CASSLYRNYGYTF
DNA: TGCGCCAGCAGCTTGTACCGGAACTATGGCTACACCTTC

J: TRBJ1-3
D: .
V: TRBV20-1
size: few
CDR3: CSARDGRSSGNTIYF
DNA: TGCAGTGCTAGAGATGGCAGGAGCTCTGGAAACACCATATATTTT

J: TRBJ2-1
D: TRBD2
V: TRBV29-1
size: many
CDR3: CSVEPGLEQFF
DNA: TGCAGCGTTGAACCGGGACTAGAGCAGTTCTTC

J: TRBJ2-1
D: TRBD2
V: TRBV11-2
size: few
CDR3: CASSSGLAGLSYNEQFF
DNA: TGTGCCAGCAGCTCAGGACTAGCGGGCCTCTCCTACAATGAGCAGTTCTTC

J: TRBJ2-3
D: .
V: TRBV7-2
size: many
CDR3: CASSLARYGRDTQYF
DNA: TGTGCCAGCAGCTTAGCCCGCTACGGGCGAGATACGCAGTATTTT

J: TRBJ1-3
D: .
V: TRBV12-3/TRBV12-4
size: many
CDR3: CASSLQLSGNTIYF
DNA: TGTGCCAGCAGTTTACAGCTCTCTGGAAACACCATATATTTT

J: TRBJ2-6
D: TRBD1
V: TRBV6-1
size: many
CDR3: CASTGQGSGANVLTF
DNA: TGTGCCAGCACCGGACAGGGATCTGGGGCCAACGTCCTGACTTTC

J: TRBJ2-3
D: TRBD2
V: TRBV4-2
size: many
CDR3: CASSQNATSGGRRYTDTQYF
DNA: TGTGCCAGCAGCCAAAATGCTACTAGCGGGGGCCGGAGATACACAGATACGCAGTATTTT